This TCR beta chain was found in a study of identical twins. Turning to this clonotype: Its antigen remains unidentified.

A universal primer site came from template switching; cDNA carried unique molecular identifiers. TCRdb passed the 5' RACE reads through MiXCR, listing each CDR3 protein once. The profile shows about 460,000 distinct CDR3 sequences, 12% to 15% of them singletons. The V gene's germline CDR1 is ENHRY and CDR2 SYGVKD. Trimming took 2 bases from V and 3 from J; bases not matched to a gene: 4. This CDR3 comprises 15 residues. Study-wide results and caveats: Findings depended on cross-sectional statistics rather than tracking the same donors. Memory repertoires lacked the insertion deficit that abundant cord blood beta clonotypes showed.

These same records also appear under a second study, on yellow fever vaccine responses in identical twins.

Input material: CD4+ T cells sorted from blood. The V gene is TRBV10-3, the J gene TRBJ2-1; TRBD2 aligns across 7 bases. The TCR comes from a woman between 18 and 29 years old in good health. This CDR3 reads CAISEPRDYYNEQFF. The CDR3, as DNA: TGTGCCATCAGTGAGCCCCGGGACTACTACAATGAGCAGTTCTTC.